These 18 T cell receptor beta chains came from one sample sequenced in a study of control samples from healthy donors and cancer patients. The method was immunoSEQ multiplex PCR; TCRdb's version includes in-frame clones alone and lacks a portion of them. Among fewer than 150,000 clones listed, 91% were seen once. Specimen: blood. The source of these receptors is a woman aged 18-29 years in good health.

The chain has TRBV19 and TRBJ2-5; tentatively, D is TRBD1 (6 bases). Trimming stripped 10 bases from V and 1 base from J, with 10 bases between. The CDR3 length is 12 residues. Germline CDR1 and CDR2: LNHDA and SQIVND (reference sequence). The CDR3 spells CATATGQETQYF. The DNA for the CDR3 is TGTGCCACTGCGACAGGCCAAGAGACCCAGTACTTC.

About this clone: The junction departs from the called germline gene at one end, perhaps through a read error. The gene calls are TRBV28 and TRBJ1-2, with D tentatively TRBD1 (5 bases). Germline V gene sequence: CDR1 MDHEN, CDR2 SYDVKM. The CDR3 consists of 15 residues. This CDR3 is CTSSQPPRGSYGYTF. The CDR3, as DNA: TGTACCAGCAGCCAGCCCCCGAGGGGATCCTATGGCTACACCTTC.

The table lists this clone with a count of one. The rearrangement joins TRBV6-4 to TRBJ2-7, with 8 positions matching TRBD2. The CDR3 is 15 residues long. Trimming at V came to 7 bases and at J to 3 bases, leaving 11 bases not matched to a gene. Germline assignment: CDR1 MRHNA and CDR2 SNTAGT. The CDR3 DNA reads TGTGCCAGCATAGACCATCGGGAGGGAAGCTACGAGCAGTACTTC. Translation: CASIDHREGSYEQYF.

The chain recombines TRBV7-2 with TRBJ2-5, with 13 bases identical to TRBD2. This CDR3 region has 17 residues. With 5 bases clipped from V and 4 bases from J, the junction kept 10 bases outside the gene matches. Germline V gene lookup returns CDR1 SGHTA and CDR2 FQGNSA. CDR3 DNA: TGTGCCAGCAGCACGACTAGCGGGGGGCCCTCAGGAGAGACCCAGTACTTC. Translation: CASSTTSGGPSGETQYF. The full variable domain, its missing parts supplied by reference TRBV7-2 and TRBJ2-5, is GAGVSQSPSNKVTEKGKDVELRCDPISGHTALYWYRQSLGQGLEFLIYFQGNSAPDKSGLPSDRFSAERTGGSVSTLTIQRTQQEDSAVYLCASSTTSGGPSGETQYFGPGTRLLVL.

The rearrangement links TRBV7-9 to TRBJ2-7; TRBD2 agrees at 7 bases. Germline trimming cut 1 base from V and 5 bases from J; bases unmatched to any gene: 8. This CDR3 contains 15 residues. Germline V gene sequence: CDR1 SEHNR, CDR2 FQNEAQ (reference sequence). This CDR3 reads CASSLVRAGSHEQYF. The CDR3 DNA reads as TGTGCCAGCAGCTTAGTGAGAGCGGGATCCCACGAGCAGTACTTC. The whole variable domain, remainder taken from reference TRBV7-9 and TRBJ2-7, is DTGVSQNPRHKITKRGQNVTFRCDPISEHNRLYWYRQTLGQGPEFLTYFQNEAQLEKSRLLSDRFSAERPKGSFSTLEIQRTEQGDSAMYLCASSLVRAGSHEQYFGPGTRLTVT.

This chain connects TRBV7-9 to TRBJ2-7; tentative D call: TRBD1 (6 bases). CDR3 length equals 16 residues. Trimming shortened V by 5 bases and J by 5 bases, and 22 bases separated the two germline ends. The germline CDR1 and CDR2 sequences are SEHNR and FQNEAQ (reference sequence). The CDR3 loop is CASSPYAGVGANEQYF. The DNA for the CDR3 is TGTGCCAGCAGCCCCTACGCGGGTGTGGGGGCTAACGAGCAGTACTTC.

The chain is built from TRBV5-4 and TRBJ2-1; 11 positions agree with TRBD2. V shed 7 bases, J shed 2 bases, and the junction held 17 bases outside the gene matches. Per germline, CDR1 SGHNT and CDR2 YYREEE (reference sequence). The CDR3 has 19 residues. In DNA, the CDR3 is TGTGCCAGCGCCACTAAAAGACTAGCGGGATCTCTCCCCTACAATGAGCAGTTCTTC. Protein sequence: CASATKRLAGSLPYNEQFF.

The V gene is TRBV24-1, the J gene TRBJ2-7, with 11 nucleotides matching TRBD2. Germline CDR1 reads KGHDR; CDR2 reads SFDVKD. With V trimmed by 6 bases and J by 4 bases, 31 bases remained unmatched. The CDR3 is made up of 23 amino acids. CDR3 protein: CATSPTWDRSRGNTSGSGYEQYF. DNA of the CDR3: TGTGCCACCAGTCCGACTTGGGACAGGTCCCGGGGGAATACTAGCGGGAGCGGGTACGAGCAGTACTTC.

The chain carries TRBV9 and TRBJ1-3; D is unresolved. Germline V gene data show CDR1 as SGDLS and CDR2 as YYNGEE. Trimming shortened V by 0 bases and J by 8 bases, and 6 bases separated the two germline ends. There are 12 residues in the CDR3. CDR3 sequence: CASSVEEDTIYF. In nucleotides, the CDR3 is TGTGCCAGCAGCGTAGAGGAAGACACCATATATTTT.

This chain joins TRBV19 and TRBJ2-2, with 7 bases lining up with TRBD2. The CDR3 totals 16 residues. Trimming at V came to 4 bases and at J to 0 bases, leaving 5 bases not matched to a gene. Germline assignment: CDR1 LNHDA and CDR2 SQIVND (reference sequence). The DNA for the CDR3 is TGTGCCAGTAGTACCCTAGCGGTCCCGAACACCGGGGAGCTGTTTTTT. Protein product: CASSTLAVPNTGELFF.

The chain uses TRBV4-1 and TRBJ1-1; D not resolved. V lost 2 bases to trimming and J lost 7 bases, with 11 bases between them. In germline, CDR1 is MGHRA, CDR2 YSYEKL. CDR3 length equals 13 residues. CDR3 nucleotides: TGCGCCAGCAGCCAACGGGGAGACGTTGAAGCTTTCTTT. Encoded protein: CASSQRGDVEAFF.

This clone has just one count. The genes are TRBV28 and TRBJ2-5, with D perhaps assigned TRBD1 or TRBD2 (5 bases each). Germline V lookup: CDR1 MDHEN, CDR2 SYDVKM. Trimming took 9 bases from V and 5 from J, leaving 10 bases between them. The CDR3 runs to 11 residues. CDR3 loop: CASRDAETQYF. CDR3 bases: TGTGCCAGTAGGGACGCCGAGACCCAGTACTTC.

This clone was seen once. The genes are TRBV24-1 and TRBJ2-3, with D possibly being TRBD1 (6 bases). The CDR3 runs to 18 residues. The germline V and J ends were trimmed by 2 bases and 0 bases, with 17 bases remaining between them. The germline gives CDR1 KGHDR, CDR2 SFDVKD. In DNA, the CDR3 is TGTGCCACCAGTGATTCGGACAGTACCGATTTTAGCACAGATACGCAGTATTTT. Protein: CATSDSDSTDFSTDTQYF.

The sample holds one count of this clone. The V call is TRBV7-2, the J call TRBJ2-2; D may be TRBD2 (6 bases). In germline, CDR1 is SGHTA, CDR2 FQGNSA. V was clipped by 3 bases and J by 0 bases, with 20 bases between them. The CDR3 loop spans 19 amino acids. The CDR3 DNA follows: TGTGCCAGCAGCTTGGCTTATGGAGCGGGTATTGCGAACACCGGGGAGCTGTTTTTT. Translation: CASSLAYGAGIANTGELFF.

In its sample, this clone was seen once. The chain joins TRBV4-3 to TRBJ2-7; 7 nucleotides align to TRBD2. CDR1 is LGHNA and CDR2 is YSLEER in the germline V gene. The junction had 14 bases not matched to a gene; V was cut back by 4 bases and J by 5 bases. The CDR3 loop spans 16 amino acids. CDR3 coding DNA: TGCGCCAGCAGCCTAACTTGGACTAGTGGGGCGGACGAGCAGTACTTC. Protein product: CASSLTWTSGADEQYF.

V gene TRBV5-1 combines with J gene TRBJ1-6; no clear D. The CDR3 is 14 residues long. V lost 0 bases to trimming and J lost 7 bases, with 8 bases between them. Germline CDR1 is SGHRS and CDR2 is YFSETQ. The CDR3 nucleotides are TGCGCCAGCAGCTTGGACGACGGGAATTCACCCCTCCACTTT. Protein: CASSLDDGNSPLHF.

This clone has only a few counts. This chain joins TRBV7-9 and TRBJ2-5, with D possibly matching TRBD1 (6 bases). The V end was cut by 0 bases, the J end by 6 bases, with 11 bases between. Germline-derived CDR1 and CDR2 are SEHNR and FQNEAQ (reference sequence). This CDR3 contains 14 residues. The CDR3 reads CASSLATGLQTQYF. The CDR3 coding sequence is TGTGCCAGCAGCTTAGCAACAGGGTTGCAGACCCAGTACTTC.

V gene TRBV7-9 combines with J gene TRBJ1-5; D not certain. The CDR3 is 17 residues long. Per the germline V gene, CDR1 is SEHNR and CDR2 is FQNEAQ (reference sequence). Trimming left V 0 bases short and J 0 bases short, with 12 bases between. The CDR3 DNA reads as TGTGCCAGCAGCTTAGCCACAGCAACGGGTAGCAATCAGCCCCAGCATTTT. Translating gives CASSLATATGSNQPQHF.